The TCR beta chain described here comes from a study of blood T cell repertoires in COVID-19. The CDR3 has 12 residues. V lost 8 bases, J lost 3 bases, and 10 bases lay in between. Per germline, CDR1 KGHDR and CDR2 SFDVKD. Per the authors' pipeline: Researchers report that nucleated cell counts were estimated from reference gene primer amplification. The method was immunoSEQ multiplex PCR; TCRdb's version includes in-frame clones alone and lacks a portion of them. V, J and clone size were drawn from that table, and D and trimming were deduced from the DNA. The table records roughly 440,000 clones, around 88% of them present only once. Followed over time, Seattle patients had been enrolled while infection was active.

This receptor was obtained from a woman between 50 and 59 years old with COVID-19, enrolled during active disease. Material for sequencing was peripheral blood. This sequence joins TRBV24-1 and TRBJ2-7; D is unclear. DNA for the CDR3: TGTGCCACCATGAGTAGAAACTACGAGCAGTACTTC. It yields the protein CATMSRNYEQYF.